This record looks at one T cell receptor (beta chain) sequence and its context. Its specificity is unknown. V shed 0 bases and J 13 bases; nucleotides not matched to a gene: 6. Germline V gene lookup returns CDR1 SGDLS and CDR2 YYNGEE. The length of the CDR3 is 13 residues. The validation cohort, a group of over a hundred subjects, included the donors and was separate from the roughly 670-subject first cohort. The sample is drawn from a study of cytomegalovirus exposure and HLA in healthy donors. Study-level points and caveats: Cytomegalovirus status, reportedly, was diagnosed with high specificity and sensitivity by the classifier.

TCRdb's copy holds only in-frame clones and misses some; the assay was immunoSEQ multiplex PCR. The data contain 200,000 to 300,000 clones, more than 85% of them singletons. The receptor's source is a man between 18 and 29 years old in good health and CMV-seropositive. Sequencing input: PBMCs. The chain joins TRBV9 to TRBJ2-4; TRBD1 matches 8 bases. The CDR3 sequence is CASSVGQGSAQYF. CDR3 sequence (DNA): TGTGCCAGCAGCGTAGGACAGGGGTCAGCACAGTACTTC.